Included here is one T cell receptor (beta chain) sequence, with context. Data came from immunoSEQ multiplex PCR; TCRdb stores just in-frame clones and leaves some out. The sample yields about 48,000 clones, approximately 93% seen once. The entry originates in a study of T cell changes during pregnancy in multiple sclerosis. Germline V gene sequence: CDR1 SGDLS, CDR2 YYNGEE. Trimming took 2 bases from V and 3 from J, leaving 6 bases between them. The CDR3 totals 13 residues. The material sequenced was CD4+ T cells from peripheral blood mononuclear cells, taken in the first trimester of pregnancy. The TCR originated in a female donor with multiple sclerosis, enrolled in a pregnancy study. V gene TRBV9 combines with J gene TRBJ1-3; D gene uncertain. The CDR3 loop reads CASSVGSGNTIYF. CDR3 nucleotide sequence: TGTGCCAGCAGCGTTGGCAGTGGAAACACCATATATTTT.